The 25 T cell receptor beta chains below come from one sample, sequenced in a study of human T cells and chemical hapten exposure. TCRdb independently ran MiXCR on the RACE reads; one entry per CDR3 protein. Of some 350,000 distinct CDR3 sequences listed, about 6.9% are singletons. Stated time point: patch test 2, 6 weeks after DPC sensitization. The treatment denotes: therapeutic diphenylcyclopropenone sensitization with weekly scalp DPC. The specimen was whole blood, collected in connection with sensitization to the hapten diphenylcyclopropenone (DPC). The source of these receptors is a young woman with alopecia areata. Some clones in this sample may be carry-over from other donors' samples.

This chain connects TRBV10-3 to TRBJ2-1, with 14 bases identical to TRBD2. The CDR3 length is 20 residues. The V segment lost 3 bases and the J segment 0 bases; nucleotides outside the gene matches: 10. Germline V lookup: CDR1 ENHRY, CDR2 SYGVKD. The CDR3 coding sequence is TGTGCCATCAGTGACCCGGGACTAGCGGGGGCCCGGAGCTCCTACAATGAGCAGTTCTTC. As protein: CAISDPGLAGARSSYNEQFF.

This clonotype was observed a handful of times. The V and J genes are TRBV6-2 or TRBV6-3 and TRBJ2-7; D possibly corresponds to TRBD1 (6 bases). Germline CDR1 is MNHEY and CDR2 is SVGEGT. This CDR3 region has 13 residues. Trimming stripped 5 bases from V and 3 bases from J, with 11 bases between. CDR3 loop: CASSTAGVYEQYF. The CDR3 DNA follows: TGTGCCAGCAGTACAGCAGGGGTCTACGAGCAGTACTTC.

The V gene is TRBV5-1, the J gene TRBJ2-1; perhaps TRBD1 as D (6 bases). The germline CDR1 and CDR2 sequences are SGHRS and YFSETQ. This CDR3 is built from 12 residues. With 4 bases removed from V and 9 bases from J, the gap between germline ends came to 11 bases. The DNA for the CDR3 is TGCGCCAGCAGCATACAGGGTCCTGAGCAGTTCTTC. Protein product: CASSIQGPEQFF.

This chain links TRBV10-3 with TRBJ2-6; 7 bases match TRBD1. V lost 6 bases, J lost 0 bases, and 5 bases stayed unmatched. Looked up from germline, CDR1 is ENHRY and CDR2 is SYGVKD. The CDR3 runs to 16 residues. In nucleotides, the CDR3 is TGTGCCATCAGCTCGGACAGGCTCTCTGGGGCCAACGTCCTGACTTTC. It is translated as CAISSDRLSGANVLTF.

This clonotype was found a few times. V and J are TRBV29-1 and TRBJ2-5; tentatively, D is TRBD1 (6 bases). The CDR3 is 16 residues long. Looked up from germline, CDR1 is SQVTM and CDR2 is ANQGSEA. Trimming took off 7 bases at V and 4 bases at J, with 25 bases between the two ends. CDR3 nucleotide sequence: TGCAGCGCGCCAGCAATCGGACAGCCTCAGGCAGAGACCCAGTACTTC. It specifies CSAPAIGQPQAETQYF.

The chain couples TRBV14 to TRBJ1-4, with D uncertain. Germline CDR1 and CDR2: SGHDN and FVKESK. The CDR3 totals 12 residues. The V end lost 4 bases, the J end lost 8 bases, and 8 bases lay between the germline ends. The CDR3 sequence is CASSPGREKLFF. For the CDR3, the DNA is TGTGCCAGCAGCCCCGGTCGCGAAAAACTGTTTTTT.

This clonotype was counted a few times. The chain employs TRBV20-1 and TRBJ2-2; D gene ambiguous. This CDR3 comprises 16 residues. Germline-derived CDR1 and CDR2 are DFQATT and SNEGSKA (reference sequence). Trimming removed 0 bases from V and 5 bases from J, with 16 bases in between. CDR3 DNA: TGCAGTGCTAGAGATAGCTCGCATGGGGATACCGGGGAGCTGTTTTTT. Its protein is CSARDSSHGDTGELFF.

This chain joins TRBV28 and TRBJ1-6; D gene unclear. V was trimmed by 7 bases and J by 7 bases, leaving 8 bases between them. CDR1 MDHEN and CDR2 SYDVKM come from the germline V gene. This CDR3 has 12 amino acids. DNA for the CDR3: TGTGCCAGCAACAGAGAGAATTCACCCCTCCACTTT. It translates to CASNRENSPLHF.

This clonotype was detected many times. The V call is TRBV3-1, the J call TRBJ1-2; no clear D. This CDR3 has 12 residues. CDR1 and CDR2 (germline): LGHDT, YNNKEL (reference sequence). The V gene lost 0 bases and the J gene lost 8 bases, with 7 bases spanning the gap. In nucleotides, the CDR3 is TGTGCCAGCAGCCAAGAAGGCCGCGGCTACACCTTC. Residues: CASSQEGRGYTF.

This chain links TRBV6-6 with TRBJ2-3; TRBD1 agrees at 7 bases. Germline CDR1 MNHNY, CDR2 SVGAGI (reference sequence). The CDR3 is 16 amino acids. J gave up 7 bases and V 5 bases, and 15 bases lay outside the gene matches. The CDR3 sequence is CASSPQQGLKGNTQYF. The DNA of the CDR3 is TGTGCCAGCAGTCCTCAACAGGGGCTCAAGGGAAATACGCAGTATTTT.

This clonotype showed up many times. CDR3 sequence: CASSPGQGRDEQYF. CDR3 DNA: TGTGCCAGCAGCCCCGGACAGGGTCGGGACGAGCAGTACTTC. This chain joins TRBV3-1 and TRBJ2-7, with TRBD1 matching over 8 bases. Losses at the gene ends were 4 bases for V and 5 bases for J; bases not matched to a gene: 7. Germline CDR1 reads LGHDT; CDR2 reads YNNKEL (reference sequence). This CDR3 has 14 residues.

The chain links TRBV5-1 to TRBJ2-1; D may be TRBD1 or TRBD2 (5 bases each). Trimming removed 0 bases at V and 7 bases at J, with 11 bases between. CDR1 is SGHRS, CDR2 YFSETQ, per germline. The CDR3 runs to 14 residues. The CDR3 sequence is CASSLGGTSNEQFF. Here the CDR3 DNA reads TGCGCCAGCAGCTTGGGAGGGACGTCGAATGAGCAGTTCTTC.

This clonotype was seen many times. V and J are TRBV12-3 or TRBV12-4 and TRBJ2-5; D is possibly TRBD2 (6 bases). Trimming took off 6 bases at V and 5 bases at J, with 13 bases between the two ends. The CDR3 extends over 13 amino acids. For the CDR3, the DNA is TGTGCCAGCAGGGTCTGGGGGGACGAGACCCAGTACTTC. The encoded protein is CASRVWGDETQYF.

CDR3 sequence reads: CASSSWPRRGPPDTQYF. CDR3 nucleotides: TGTGCCAGCTCCTCGTGGCCCAGGAGGGGGCCCCCAGATACGCAGTATTTT. The genes are TRBV11-2 and TRBJ2-3; a weak D match, TRBD1 (7 bases). The CDR3 runs to 17 residues. V was cut by 8 bases and J by 4 bases, with 25 bases left in between. Germline V gives CDR1 SGHAT, CDR2 FQNNGV.

This clonotype was seen only once. Germline and junction disagree at one end, which may indicate a read error. The gene calls are TRBV5-4 and TRBJ2-4; D possibly uses TRBD1 or TRBD2 (5 bases each). The CDR3 extends over 16 amino acids. Germline CDR1 SGHNT, CDR2 YYREEE (reference sequence). For the CDR3, the DNA is TGTGCCAGCAGCTTAACGGACAATCTAGCCAAAAACACTCAGTACTTC. Its protein is CASSLTDNLAKNTQYF. Full variable domain (outside the CDR3, taken from reference TRBV5-4 and TRBJ2-4): ETGVTQSPTHLIKTRGQQVTLRCSSQSGHNTVSWYQQALGQGPQFIFQYYREEENGRGNFPPRFSGLQFPNYSSELNVNALELDDSALYLCASSLTDNLAKNTQYFGAGTRLSVL.

This clonotype was seen repeatedly, ten times or more. The chain recombines TRBV6-5 with TRBJ1-1, with TRBD1 identical over 9 bases. This CDR3 comprises 13 residues. V lost 5 bases, J lost 5 bases, and 3 bases stayed unmatched. Per the germline V gene, CDR1 is MNHEY and CDR2 is SVGAGI. CDR3 residues: CASSTGTGTEAFF. In DNA form, the CDR3 reads TGTGCCAGCAGTACTGGGACAGGGACTGAAGCTTTCTTT.

To note about this clonotype: A much larger clonotype is one base distant, so this may be a read error. The V gene is TRBV18, the J gene TRBJ1-5, with D possibly matching TRBD1 (5 bases). CDR3 length equals 14 residues. With 4 bases removed from V and 6 bases from J, the gap between germline ends came to 13 bases. CDR1 and CDR2 (germline): KGHSH, LQKENI. The CDR3 sequence: CASSQIGESQPQHF. The CDR3 DNA is TGTGCCAGCTCACAGATAGGGGAGTCTCAGCCCCAGCATTTT.

This clonotype was picked up a small number of times. CDR3 DNA sequence: TGTGCCAGCAGTTCCGACATTGAGCAGTTCTTC. Protein: CASSSDIEQFF. The chain has TRBV12-3 or TRBV12-4 and TRBJ2-1; D not resolved. V was shortened by 4 bases and J by 9 bases, with 7 bases between the two germline ends. The length of the CDR3 is 11 residues.

This clonotype was recorded at least ten times. The chain links TRBV5-6 to TRBJ2-7; D remains unclear. Germline V gene lookup returns CDR1 SGHDT and CDR2 YYEEEE. V was cut by 7 bases and J by 6 bases, with 14 bases left in between. The CDR3 totals 12 residues. Here the CDR3 DNA reads TGTGCCAGCGCCTCCAATGGGCCCGAGCAGTACTTC. Protein: CASASNGPEQYF.

J is TRBJ2-3 and V is TRBV6-5, with D possibly TRBD1 on 5 matching bases. The V and J ends lost 6 bases and 2 bases respectively, with 18 bases between them. Germline loops: CDR1 MNHEY, CDR2 SVGAGI. CDR3 length: 16 residues. CDR3 amino acids: CASRPHGHPDTDTQYF. Here the CDR3 DNA reads TGTGCCAGCAGACCCCACGGACACCCAGACACAGATACGCAGTATTTT.

This clonotype was counted between two and nine times. The V and J genes are TRBV29-1 and TRBJ2-5; D is possibly TRBD1 (6 bases). V was shortened by 4 bases and J by 5 bases, with 11 bases between the two germline ends. CDR3 length equals 12 residues. Germline CDR1 and CDR2: SQVTM and ANQGSEA. CDR3 DNA sequence: TGCAGCGTTGGGACAGCGGCGGAGACCCAGTACTTC. This translates into CSVGTAAETQYF.

A few counts support this clonotype. CDR3 residues: CASSFSGTYEQYF. The CDR3 DNA sequence: TGTGCCAGCAGTTTTTCCGGTACCTACGAGCAGTACTTC. The chain has TRBV12-3 or TRBV12-4 and TRBJ2-7, with no clear D. There are 13 residues in the CDR3. V was clipped by 3 bases and J by 2 bases, with 8 bases between them.

This clonotype appeared a few times. The J gene is TRBJ2-6, the V gene TRBV29-1; 11 nucleotides align to TRBD1. In germline, CDR1 is SQVTM, CDR2 ANQGSEA. CDR3 length equals 18 residues. V trimming: 3 bases; J trimming: 0 bases; junction bases outside the gene matches: 7. This CDR3 reads CSVEVPGTGGSGANVLTF. The CDR3 region has the DNA TGCAGCGTTGAGGTTCCTGGGACAGGGGGCTCTGGGGCCAACGTCCTGACTTTC.

At least ten counts were recorded for this clonotype. The V gene is TRBV29-1, the J gene TRBJ1-1; D perhaps matches TRBD1 (6 bases). Per germline, CDR1 SQVTM and CDR2 ANQGSEA. Trimming removed 4 bases at V and 8 bases at J, with 14 bases between. The CDR3 is made up of 12 amino acids. In DNA form, the CDR3 reads TGCAGCGTTGGACTAGCGGGGACAGAAGCTTTCTTT. Translation: CSVGLAGTEAFF.

This clonotype was picked up a small number of times. The chain joins TRBV28 to TRBJ2-2; D call uncertain. The V gene's germline CDR1 is MDHEN and CDR2 SYDVKM. V lost 7 bases and J lost 0, with 6 bases in between. This CDR3 contains 13 residues. CDR3 bases: TGTGCCAGCACTCAGTCGAACACCGGGGAGCTGTTTTTT. Protein: CASTQSNTGELFF.